The 9 T cell receptor beta chains reported below all come from one sample, sequenced in a study of monozygotic twins with inflammatory bowel disease. TCRdb reprocessed the 5' RACE reads, keeping one entry per CDR3 protein, no DNA. This table lists more than 300,000 distinct CDR3 sequences. The specimen was blood. The receptors stem from a human donor with ulcerative colitis or Crohn's disease, or a healthy co-twin of an affected twin (not recorded which).

This chain uses TRBV28 with TRBJ2-7. CDR1 MDHEN and CDR2 SYDVKM come from the germline V gene. The CDR3 runs to 14 residues. The CDR3 loop is CASSSRQSSYEQYF.

The chain carries TRBV20-1 and TRBJ1-2. In germline, CDR1 is DFQATT, CDR2 SNEGSKA (reference sequence). There are 14 residues in the CDR3. CDR3: CSARVGREAIGYTF.

The chain is built from TRBV7-3 and TRBJ2-5; checking the TCRdb D call of TRBD1 is not possible without DNA. Germline-derived CDR1 and CDR2 are SGHTA and FQGTGA. CDR3 length equals 14 residues. The CDR3 reads CASSPGGGPETQYF.

The chain uses TRBV6-2 or TRBV6-3 and TRBJ1-2. The CDR3 contains 13 residues. Germline CDR1 MNHEY, CDR2 SVGEGT. The CDR3 loop reads CASSNPRLGGYTF.

This chain uses TRBV6-5 with TRBJ2-7; TCRdb's D call of TRBD1 is untestable without DNA. CDR1 is MNHEY and CDR2 is SVGAGI in the germline V gene. The CDR3 consists of 16 residues. The CDR3 loop is CASSYSDSGARYEQYF.

The chain is built from TRBV20-1 and TRBJ2-5; the D gene TCRdb calls, TRBD2, cannot be checked with no DNA. CDR1 is DFQATT and CDR2 is SNEGSKA in the germline V gene (reference sequence). This CDR3 region has 13 residues. The CDR3 loop reads CSARSSGRETQYF.

The chain employs TRBV11-1 and TRBJ1-1. Germline CDR1 reads SGHAT; CDR2 reads FQDESV (reference sequence). The CDR3 sequence is 18 residues long. CDR3 amino acids: CASSLAWQGPRVNTEAFF.

The chain combines TRBV4-1 with TRBJ2-1; TCRdb's D call, TRBD2, is unchecked because there is no DNA. The germline V gene has CDR1 MGHRA and CDR2 YSYEKL. The CDR3 is made up of 21 amino acids. CDR3 residues: CASSQEYRASGGLSSYNEQFF.

The chain carries TRBV5-1 and TRBJ2-3; TCRdb indicates TRBD1, and absent DNA this call remains unverified. The germline gives CDR1 SGHRS, CDR2 YFSETQ. The CDR3 has 15 amino acids. The CDR3 protein is CASSLGLRGADTQYF.